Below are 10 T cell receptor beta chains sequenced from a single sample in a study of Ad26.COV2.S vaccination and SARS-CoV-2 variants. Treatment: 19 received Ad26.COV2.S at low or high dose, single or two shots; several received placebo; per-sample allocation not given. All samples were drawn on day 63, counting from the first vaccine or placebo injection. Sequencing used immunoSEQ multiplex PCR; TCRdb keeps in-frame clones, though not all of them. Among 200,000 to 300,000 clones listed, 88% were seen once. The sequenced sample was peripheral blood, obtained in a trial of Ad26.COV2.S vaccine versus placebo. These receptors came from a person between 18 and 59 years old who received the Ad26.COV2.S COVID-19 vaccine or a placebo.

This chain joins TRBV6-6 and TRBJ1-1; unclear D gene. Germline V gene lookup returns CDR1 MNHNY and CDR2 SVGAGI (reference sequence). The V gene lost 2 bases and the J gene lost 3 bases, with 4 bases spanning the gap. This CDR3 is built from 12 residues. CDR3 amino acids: CASSYVDTEAFF. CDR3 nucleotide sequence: TGTGCCAGCAGTTACGTCGACACTGAAGCTTTCTTT.

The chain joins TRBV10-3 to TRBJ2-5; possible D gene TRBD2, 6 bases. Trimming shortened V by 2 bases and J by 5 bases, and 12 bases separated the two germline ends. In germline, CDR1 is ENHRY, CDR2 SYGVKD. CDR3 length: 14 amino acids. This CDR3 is CAISEGRDSETQYF. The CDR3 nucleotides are TGTGCCATCAGTGAGGGCCGGGACTCGGAGACCCAGTACTTC.

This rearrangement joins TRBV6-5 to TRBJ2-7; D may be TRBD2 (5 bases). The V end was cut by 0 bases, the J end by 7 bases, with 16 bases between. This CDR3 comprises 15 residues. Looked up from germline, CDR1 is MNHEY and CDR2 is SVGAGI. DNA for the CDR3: TGTGCCAGCAGTTACTCGAGCGTAGCGACTGGGGAGCAGTACTTC. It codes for CASSYSSVATGEQYF.

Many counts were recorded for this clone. CDR3 in amino acids: CASSQDTTTTEAFF. The DNA of the CDR3 is TGCGCCAGCAGCCAGGACACCACGACGACTGAAGCTTTCTTT. J is TRBJ1-1 and V is TRBV10-1, with D perhaps TRBD1 (5 bases). The CDR3 totals 14 residues. Germline lookup yields CDR1 WNHNN and CDR2 SYGVQD (reference sequence). V was pared by 6 bases and J by 5 bases, with 16 bases between.

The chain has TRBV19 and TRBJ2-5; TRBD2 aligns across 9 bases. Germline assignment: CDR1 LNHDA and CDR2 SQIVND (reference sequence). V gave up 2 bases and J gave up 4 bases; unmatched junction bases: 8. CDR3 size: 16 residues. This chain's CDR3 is CASSIPSGGRGETQYF. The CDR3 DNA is TGTGCCAGTAGTATACCCAGCGGGGGGAGGGGAGAGACCCAGTACTTC.

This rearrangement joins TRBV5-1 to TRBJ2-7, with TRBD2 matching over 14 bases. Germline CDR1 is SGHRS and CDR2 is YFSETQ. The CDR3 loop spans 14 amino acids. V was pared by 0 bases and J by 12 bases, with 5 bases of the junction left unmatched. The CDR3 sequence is CASSLAGTSGSPYF. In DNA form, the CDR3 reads TGCGCCAGCAGCTTGGCCGGGACTAGCGGGAGCCCGTACTTC.

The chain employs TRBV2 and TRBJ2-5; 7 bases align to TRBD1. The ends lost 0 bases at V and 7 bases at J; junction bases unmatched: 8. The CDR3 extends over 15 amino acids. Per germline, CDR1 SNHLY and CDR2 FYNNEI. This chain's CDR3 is CASSEARGIGGTQYF. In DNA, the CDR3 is TGTGCCAGCAGTGAAGCCAGGGGGATCGGAGGGACCCAGTACTTC.

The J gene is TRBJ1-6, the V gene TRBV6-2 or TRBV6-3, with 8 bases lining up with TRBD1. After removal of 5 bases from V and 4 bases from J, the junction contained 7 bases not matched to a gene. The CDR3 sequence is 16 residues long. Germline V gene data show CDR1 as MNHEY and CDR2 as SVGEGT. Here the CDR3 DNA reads TGTGCCAGCAGTGCCTGGACAGGGAGGTATAATTCACCCCTCCACTTT. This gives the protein CASSAWTGRYNSPLHF.

CDR3 coding DNA: TGTGCCAGCAGCCCCTACCCGCCTCAGGCTAATGAGCAGTTCTTC. It translates to CASSPYPPQANEQFF. The chain combines TRBV6-5 with TRBJ2-1; D remains ambiguous. This CDR3 contains 15 residues. V was pared by 6 bases and J by 7 bases, with 19 bases between. Germline V CDR1 and CDR2: MNHEY, SVGAGI.

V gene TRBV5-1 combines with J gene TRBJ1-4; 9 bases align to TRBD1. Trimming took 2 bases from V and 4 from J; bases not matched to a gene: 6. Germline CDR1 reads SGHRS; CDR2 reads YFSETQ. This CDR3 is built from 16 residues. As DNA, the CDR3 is TGCGCCAGCAGCTTTGGGACAGGGCTCGGTAATGAAAAACTGTTTTTT. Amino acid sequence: CASSFGTGLGNEKLFF.